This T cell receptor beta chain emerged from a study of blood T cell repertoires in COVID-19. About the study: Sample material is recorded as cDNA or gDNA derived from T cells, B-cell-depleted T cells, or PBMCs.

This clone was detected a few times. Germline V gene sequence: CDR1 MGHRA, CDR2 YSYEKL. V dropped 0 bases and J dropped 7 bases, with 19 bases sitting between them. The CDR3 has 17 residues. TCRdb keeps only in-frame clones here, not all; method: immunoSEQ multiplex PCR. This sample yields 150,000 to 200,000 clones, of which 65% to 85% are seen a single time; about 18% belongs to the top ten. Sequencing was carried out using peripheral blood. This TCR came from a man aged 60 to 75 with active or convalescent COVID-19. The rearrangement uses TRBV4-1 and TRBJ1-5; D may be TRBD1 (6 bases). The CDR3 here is CASSQDGRHTGRQPQHF. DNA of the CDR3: TGCGCCAGCAGCCAAGATGGGCGCCATACAGGGAGACAGCCCCAGCATTTT.